This record concerns one T cell receptor (beta chain) sequence. Its target antigen remains unknown. No qualities accompany the bases; no much larger clone lies one base away. V is clipped by 3 bases and J by 2 bases, and the sequence between their germline boundaries is 9 bases long. The germline V gene sets CDR1 to SGHDT and CDR2 to YYEEEE. Inclusive of the bounding cysteine and phenylalanine, the CDR3 is 14 residues long. Only CDR3 DNA is held: 42 bases, read in frame from base 1. The sample originates from a study of cytomegalovirus exposure and HLA in healthy donors (TCRdb year 2017). Study-level background: An earlier analysis of more than 550 of the donors reported approximately 280 Gb of sequence data and 90 million to 120 million unique TCR beta sequences obtained from roughly 170 million T cells. An early release that covered more than 550 HLA-typed donors contained approximately 300 gigabases of sequencing data and 70 million to 100 million unique TCR sequences. Of the 398 genotyped donors, 75% to 85% were placed in the genetic ancestry cluster associated with self-reported Caucasian donors. The study was designed to test whether signatures of past pathogen exposure could be identified by cataloging public T cell receptors. The study used immunosequencing to profile the T cell repertoires of several hundred subjects and linked those repertoires to cytomegalovirus serostatus. Besides the first cohort of approximately 710 subjects, a separate validation cohort made up of 120 or so different subjects was used. To predict cytomegalovirus infection status, the study brought together high-throughput TCR immunosequencing, statistical association of individual TCRs with disease status, and machine learning. A later analysis re-examined previously published TCR beta repertoires from just over 650 donors and added high-resolution HLA genotyping to investigate patterns of TCR occurrence. Rather than drawing on any new phenotypic data, the later analysis identified candidate immune exposures from TCR beta sequences and the way those sequences occurred across donors. To decide whether each TCR beta V gene segment behaved as functional or pseudogenic, an earlier analysis of approximately 590 of the donors relied on high-throughput TCR beta sequencing. Donor age, sex, ethnicity and CMV serostatus were compiled together with the repertoire data. A later genetic analysis took genome-wide SNP genotypes for 398 of the 666 donors and used that subset as a discovery cohort. All discovery cohort repertoires had been generated on a single sequencing platform. Both class I and class II loci were covered by HLA typing, at four-digit resolution. Typing coverage differed by locus: A, B, C, DRB1 and DQB1 were typed in about 629-630 donors, DQA1 in 522, DPA1 in over 600, and DPB1 in just under 490. Roughly 5 DR-DQ haplotypes were handled as single units for association and clustering, since linkage in the cohort was strong. Among around 400 genotyped donors of the cohort, an average of about 240,000 unique TCR beta nucleotide sequences were sequenced per donor, roughly 18% of them non-productive. What the work shows at the level of the full study, not this receptor alone: A later genetic analysis reported fewer N-insertions in productive TCRs among donors in an Asian-associated ancestry cluster than the approximately 670-donor mean. The authors suggested that the approach could potentially be extended to other disease states and immunological phenotypes. Strong co-occurrence of HLA alleles, especially DR and DQ, made assigning TCR associations to individual alleles difficult. In a later analysis, most CMV-associated TCR beta chains were found to appear HLA-restricted, with HLA associations seemingly driven largely by CMV exposure. Correlated functional status among segregating V segments might reflect linkage disequilibrium, but an unknown experimental factor could not be ruled out. Because some donors lacked HLA typing at each locus, the association tests relied only on the typed subset. A further reported finding was that TCR beta sequences accurately predicted the HLA-A and HLA-B alleles for most subjects in the first cohort. The earlier analysis of about 600 of the donors excluded some 15 rarely observed V segments, including chromosome 9 orphons, because counts were too low. In this cohort, only TCR beta chains were sequenced, and detectable features were limited by the absence of alpha or paired-chain data. In a later analysis, around 17,000 TCR beta sequences were associated with specific HLA alleles at a false discovery rate of 0.05. Some IMGT-functional V segments, including TRBV6-2 and TRBV6-3, could not be told apart with the 87-base-pair reads, so those segments were excluded. The study gave a list of about 170 TCR beta chains associated with cytomegalovirus. The sequencing pipeline was judged likely to have produced a cluster of highly shared sequence variants as a technical artifact. Immune exposure information for the cohort was limited to CMV serostatus. Most TCR sequences were observed very rarely across donors, whereas some public TCRs were present in many individuals. An association between a missense DCLRE1C variant and V-gene and J-gene trimming of TCR beta chains was found in a later genetic analysis and replicated in an independent cohort. The presence/absence analyses assumed that sequencing depth was roughly uniform across donors, and that assumption may not be true. In a later analysis, the rate of TCR association differed among HLA loci, with DRB1 alleles having the most associated TCRs and HLA-C alleles having the fewest. In vitro tests confirmed that a few of the cytomegalovirus-associated TCR beta chains recognize cytomegalovirus antigens. Compared with equally common non-associated chains, HLA-associated TCR beta chains in a later analysis were more clonally expanded and had lower generation probabilities. A later analysis reported that several top co-occurrence clusters appeared linked to parvovirus B19, influenza, CMV and Epstein-Barr virus. In both the original and validation cohorts, the classifier was reported to diagnose cytomegalovirus status with high specificity and sensitivity. In an earlier analysis of 587 of the donors, most TCR beta V segments were observed in productive rearrangements about 87% or about 30% of the time, broadly matching IMGT annotations.

Library prep was done by the immunoSEQ multiplex PCR assay. A mixture of 60 forward primers for TCR Vbeta segments and 13 reverse primers for TCR Jbeta segments was used in the multiplex PCR. Amplification of the CDR3 region of rearranged TCR beta genes was performed with a multiplex PCR assay on genomic DNA. The amplified TCR beta libraries were sequenced on the Illumina HiSeq System as 87-base-pair reads. From the authors' description of their analysis: In a later analysis, some 80 million unique TCR beta chains were counted across the approximately 640 repertoires, and approximately 9.9 million of these chains were shared by at least two donors. Raw reads were error-corrected and collapsed into unique sequences with a nearest-neighbor algorithm that merged closely related sequences to remove PCR and sequencing errors. Alignment of CDR3 sequences to IMGT reference sequences was used to assign V, D and J gene segments. Each retained sequence needed at least a six-nucleotide match to both a V gene segment and a J gene segment. Rearrangements were classified as productive when the CDR3 lacked stop codons and remained in frame with V and J, and all other rearrangements were classified as non-productive. Following IMGT convention, CDR3 was defined as the stretch from the second conserved V-encoded cysteine to the conserved J-encoded phenylalanine. The earlier analysis of 500 to 750 of the donors excluded any sequence lacking an unambiguous match to a single V gene segment. An earlier analysis of some 610 of the donors called V segments functional above 56.7% productive rearrangements and segregating when the between-donor standard deviation exceeded 5%. A statistical classification framework was built to diagnose cytomegalovirus status from the catalog of TCR beta chain sequences. In a later analysis, V and J genes were assigned by comparing TCR nucleotide sequences against IMGT/GENE-DB human TR gene sequences. A later analysis assigned CDR3 sequences and most-parsimonious VDJ recombination scenarios with the TCRdist pipeline. In a later analysis, every TCR beta chain was defined by the combination of its CDR3 amino acid sequence and its V-gene family, and reads without a unique V-gene family were dropped. A later analysis removed several hundred highly shared, low-generation-probability nucleotide sequences to deal with suspected cross-contamination and a sequencing artifact. In a later analysis, a clonal expansion index for each public chain was calculated from normalized within-repertoire ranks of inferred template counts. A later analysis computed generation probabilities with a VDJ recombination model fitted to out-of-frame rearrangements, and checked the results against IGoR. In a later analysis, hypergeometric tests were used to score TCR-TCR, TCR-HLA and TCR-CMV co-occurrence, with a repertoire-size bias correction applied to TCR pairs. False discovery rates were estimated in a later analysis by permuting HLA or CMV assignments 20 times. In a later analysis, co-occurring TCRs were grouped using DBSCAN, with TCRdist sequence similarity added in when clustering inside HLA-allele-positive subsets. Repertoires with fewer than 30,000 or more than 120,000 public chains were left out of co-occurrence clustering, as were four to six repertoires with anomalous nucleotide sharing. In its TCRdb copy, this immuneACCESS table keeps in-frame sequences only and misses some clones. Where compared with another copy, unresolved V genes explain less than half of these, and the others have no known cause. That table furnishes V, J and clone size, whereas the DNA furnished D and trimming. The sample data list about 160,000 clones, and roughly 78% of these were observed just once. Clones ranked in the top ten supply less than 8.5% of the sample.

The cohort was made up of about 670 healthy bone marrow donors. All cohort members were sampled while nominally healthy, although unrecorded immune exposures were likely present. The donor was CMV seropositive and was included in the group of some 290 seropositive cohort members. Each donor provided a peripheral blood sample, and peripheral blood mononuclear cells were used for TCR beta sequencing. The Qiagen DNeasy Blood Extraction Kit was used to extract genomic DNA from the blood cell samples. This TCR derives from a man aged 40-49 years in good health and CMV-seropositive. Sequencing used PBMCs. The chain uses TRBV5-6 and TRBJ1-3, with TRBD1 as a weak D call on 5 bases. The nucleotide sequence is given as TGTGCCAGCAGCTCCTCAGGGCCTGGAAACACCATATATTTT. Translation gives CASSSSGPGNTIYF.